This T cell receptor beta chain stems from a study of control samples from healthy donors and cancer patients. Germline lookup yields CDR1 SGDLS and CDR2 YYNGEE. The V gene end was trimmed by 4 bases and the J gene end by 2 bases; junction bases not matched to a gene: 6. The CDR3 extends over 15 amino acids. TCRdb keeps only in-frame clones here, not all; method: immunoSEQ multiplex PCR. The table shows 120,000 or so clones, with over 75% occurring only once. The sample comprised blood. J is TRBJ2-1 and V is TRBV9; TRBD1 agrees at 7 bases. The receptor comes from a man aged 55 to 70 in good health. The DNA of the CDR3 is TGTGCCAGCAGCTCCTACAGGGGTACCTACAATGAGCAGTTCTTC. This encodes CASSSYRGTYNEQFF. The variable domain in full, with the rest retrieved from reference TRBV9 and TRBJ2-1, is DSGVTQTPKHLITATGQRVTLRCSPRSGDLSVYWYQQSLDQGLQFLIQYYNGEERAKGNILERFSAQQFPDLHSELNLSSLELGDSALYFCASSSYRGTYNEQFFGPGTRLTVL.